This T cell receptor (beta chain) was found in a study of tumor-infiltrating lymphocytes in primary liver carcinoma. Priming with a constant-region primer yielded TCR beta cDNA from 500 ng total RNA. Each TCR beta library was derived from three nested multiplex PCR rounds that employed slightly modified ARM-PCR. TRBV1-TRBV30 forward primers paired with a C-beta reverse primer were used in the first two PCR rounds, which ran approximately 10 cycles each. TCRdb re-analysed the multiplex PCR reads in MiXCR, keeping a single row per CDR3 protein. This sample has fewer than 400,000 distinct CDR3 sequences, with roughly 60% found just once. This clonotype came up many times. Extraction also yielded germline DNA, while blood RNA was obtained from unsorted whole blood. CDR3 length: 16 amino acids. CDR1 is SGHNT and CDR2 is YYREEE in the germline V gene (reference sequence). With 4 bases removed from V and 0 bases from J, the gap between germline ends came to 13 bases.

This receptor was obtained from a middle-aged man with primary liver carcinoma and hepatitis B virus infection. The rearrangement joins TRBV5-4 to TRBJ2-2, with D hard to call. Material: peripheral blood. The chain's CDR3 is CASSPVVGSNTGELFF. The DNA for the CDR3 is TGTGCCAGCAGCCCCGTGGTGGGGTCGAACACCGGGGAGCTGTTTTTT.